This T cell receptor beta chain was recovered during a study of PD-L1 blockade in urothelial cancer. Every PCR was spiked with synthetic TCR analog templates. Profiled with immunoSEQ multiplex PCR; TCRdb holds only in-frame clones, not every one. The table shows about 52,000 clones, with approximately 75% occurring only once. The V end was cut by 0 bases, the J end by 11 bases, with 15 bases between. Germline V gene data show CDR1 as LGHNA and CDR2 as YSLEER. The CDR3 is made up of 14 amino acids. Patients' urothelial carcinoma was locally advanced or metastatic. The material sequenced was PBMCs, taken around atezolizumab (anti-PD-L1) treatment. The chain joins TRBV4-3 to TRBJ2-3; tentative D call: TRBD1 (5 bases). The TCR comes from a man aged 65 to 85 with urothelial cancer. Here the CDR3 reads CASSQDRDRYEQYF. The CDR3 nucleotides are TGCGCCAGCAGCCAAGATCGCGACAGATACGAGCAGTATTTT.